What follows are 26 T cell receptor beta chains derived from one specimen sequenced in a study of CD8 T cells in Susac syndrome. An amount of RNA that ranged from about 0.45 to 1 ug was reverse transcribed with random hexamers. Via MiXCR, TCRdb re-called the immunoSEQ multiplex PCR reads, giving one row per CDR3 protein. The sample carries around 230,000 distinct CDR3 sequences, roughly 96% recorded once. Sequences were obtained from CD4+ T cells from PBMCs. These receptor sequences come from a human donor with multiple sclerosis.

This clonotype came up once. The chain recombines TRBV7-8 with TRBJ1-1, with no clear D. Trimming cost V 3 bases and J 1 base, with 9 bases left between them. Per the germline V gene, CDR1 is SGHVS and CDR2 is FQNEAQ. The CDR3 covers 14 residues. In nucleotides, the CDR3 is TGTGCCAGCAGCTTCAGCGGCGGGAACACTGAAGCTTTCTTT. Translated, it gives CASSFSGGNTEAFF.

The V call is TRBV27, the J call TRBJ2-7, with 11 bases that match TRBD2. Losses at the gene ends were 6 bases for V and 3 bases for J; bases not matched to a gene: 1. CDR3 length: 13 residues. Germline CDR1 reads MNHEY; CDR2 reads SMNVEV (reference sequence). The CDR3 region has the DNA TGTGCCAGCAGGGGACTAGCGGACTACGAGCAGTACTTC. It is translated as CASRGLADYEQYF.

The chain links TRBV6-5 to TRBJ1-2; D is unclear. This CDR3 is 14 amino acids long. Trimming stripped 2 bases from V and 3 bases from J, with 10 bases between. CDR1 is MNHEY, CDR2 SVGAGI, per germline. The CDR3 DNA is TGTGCCAGCAGTTACGGAAGGGCGGACTATGGCTACACCTTC. This codes for CASSYGRADYGYTF.

The V and J genes are TRBV15 and TRBJ2-3; 7 bases match TRBD1. The germline CDR1 and CDR2 sequences are LNHNV and YYDKDF (reference sequence). J was trimmed by 1 base and V by 8 bases; bases with no gene match: 6. This CDR3 comprises 14 residues. CDR3 DNA sequence: TGTGCCACCCATACAGGGGACGGCACAGATACGCAGTATTTT. Amino acids: CATHTGDGTDTQYF.

This sequence joins TRBV7-9 and TRBJ2-1; 9 bases agree with TRBD2. The CDR3 is made up of 16 amino acids. Germline V lookup: CDR1 SEHNR, CDR2 FQNEAQ (reference sequence). V was pared by 5 bases and J by 9 bases, with 14 bases of the junction left unmatched. CDR3 loop: CASSNTSSGALGEQFF. The CDR3 DNA sequence: TGTGCCAGCAGCAACACTTCTAGCGGGGCCCTAGGTGAGCAGTTCTTC.

V usage is TRBV3-1 and J usage is TRBJ2-1; TRBD2 matches 7 bases. V lost 4 bases and J lost 8; bases outside the gene matches: 8. CDR1 is LGHDT and CDR2 is YNNKEL in the germline V gene (reference sequence). The CDR3 loop spans 14 amino acids. CDR3 residues: CASSPGLVLDEQFF. Here the CDR3 DNA reads TGTGCCAGCAGCCCAGGACTAGTCTTAGATGAGCAGTTCTTC.

J is TRBJ1-1 and V is TRBV7-9; D gene unclear. Germline V CDR1 and CDR2: SEHNR, FQNEAQ (reference sequence). Between the trimmed V and J ends, which lost 3 bases and 4 bases, there was a span of 6 bases. This CDR3 has 12 residues. In DNA form, the CDR3 reads TGTGCCAGCAGCTTGGAGCGCACTGAAGCTTTCTTT. This gives the protein CASSLERTEAFF.

This chain connects TRBV4-1 to TRBJ1-1, with unresolved D. V was cut by 2 bases and J by 7 bases, with 14 bases left in between. The CDR3 is made up of 14 amino acids. Germline V gives CDR1 MGHRA, CDR2 YSYEKL. The CDR3 coding sequence is TGCGCCAGCAGCCAACTCAGGCTAGCGGTTGAAGCTTTCTTT. It encodes CASSQLRLAVEAFF.

The J gene is TRBJ2-7, the V gene TRBV18; unclear D gene. V lost 1 base and J lost 4, with 14 bases in between. Germline CDR1 reads KGHSH; CDR2 reads LQKENI. This CDR3 comprises 15 residues. The CDR3 is CASSPLPGREYEQYF. CDR3 coding DNA: TGTGCCAGCTCACCACTTCCTGGGCGAGAATACGAGCAGTACTTC.

The chain combines TRBV30 with TRBJ2-3; 7 bases line up with TRBD2. Trimming took 2 bases from V and 7 from J; bases not matched to a gene: 12. Per germline, CDR1 GTSNPN and CDR2 SVGIG (reference sequence). The CDR3 is 15 amino acids. CDR3 protein: CAWSFAGARGNTQYF. CDR3 coding DNA: TGTGCCTGGAGTTTCGCGGGAGCTCGGGGGAATACGCAGTATTTT.

This chain links TRBV4-1 with TRBJ2-7; 7 bases match TRBD1. There are 16 residues in the CDR3. Germline CDR1 is MGHRA and CDR2 is YSYEKL. V shed 1 base, J shed 5 bases, and the junction held 11 bases outside the gene matches. This CDR3 is CASSQADRDRWDEQYF. The DNA of the CDR3 is TGCGCCAGCAGCCAAGCCGACCGGGACAGATGGGACGAGCAGTACTTC.

V and J are TRBV7-2 and TRBJ1-2, with 7 positions matching TRBD1. CDR1 and CDR2 from the germline V gene are SGHTA and FQGNSA. The V segment lost 1 base and the J segment 8 bases; nucleotides outside the gene matches: 16. The CDR3 is 17 residues long. CDR3 nucleotides: TGTGCCAGCAGCTTAGGTCCGAGGGGATCGACAGGGCGAGGCTACACCTTC. It codes for CASSLGPRGSTGRGYTF.

The chain joins TRBV12-3 or TRBV12-4 to TRBJ2-7; D gene unclear. V gave up 10 bases and J gave up 5 bases, with 18 bases separating them. CDR3 length: 13 residues. As DNA, the CDR3 is TGTGCCACCGCACCAGGCAGTCACCACGAGCAGTACTTC. Translation: CATAPGSHHEQYF.

V is TRBV5-1 and J is TRBJ2-7; D gene uncertain. CDR3 length: 15 amino acids. From germline, CDR1 is SGHRS and CDR2 YFSETQ. V lost 4 bases, J lost 3 bases, and 17 bases lay in between. The CDR3 is CASSPGGSLGYEQYF. DNA for the CDR3: TGCGCCAGCAGCCCTGGTGGGTCTCTGGGCTACGAGCAGTACTTC.

J is TRBJ2-1 and V is TRBV7-2, with 11 bases aligning to TRBD2. Per germline, CDR1 SGHTA and CDR2 FQGNSA. J lost 7 bases, V lost 6 bases, and 5 bases had no gene match. The CDR3 length is 14 residues. The CDR3 reads CASRTSGMLNEQFF. The CDR3 DNA sequence: TGTGCCAGCAGGACTAGCGGGATGTTGAATGAGCAGTTCTTC.

The chain joins TRBV28 to TRBJ2-1, with D perhaps matching TRBD2 (6 bases). The CDR3 spans 16 residues. Germline V gene data show CDR1 as MDHEN and CDR2 as SYDVKM. V lost 3 bases to trimming and J lost 7 bases, with 19 bases between them. The CDR3 protein is CASSFDLGLPPNEQFF. Written as DNA, the CDR3 is TGTGCCAGCAGTTTTGATCTTGGACTACCGCCTAATGAGCAGTTCTTC.

This chain connects TRBV15 to TRBJ1-4; D is ambiguous. Per the germline V gene, CDR1 is LNHNV and CDR2 is YYDKDF (reference sequence). Trimming removed 2 bases at V and 0 bases at J, with 7 bases between. This CDR3 spans 15 amino acids. CDR3 protein: CATSRSSSTNEKLFF. The DNA for the CDR3 is TGTGCCACCAGCAGATCTTCCTCAACTAATGAAAAACTGTTTTTT.

The chain is built from TRBV2 and TRBJ2-1; tentatively, D is TRBD1 (6 bases). Germline CDR1 is SNHLY and CDR2 is FYNNEI. The CDR3 extends over 17 amino acids. V was shortened by 4 bases and J by 2 bases, with 18 bases between the two germline ends. The CDR3 spells CASSAPNSGHPYNEQFF. DNA for the CDR3: TGTGCCAGCAGTGCCCCGAATTCGGGACACCCCTACAATGAGCAGTTCTTC.

The V gene is TRBV12-3 or TRBV12-4, the J gene TRBJ2-6; no clear D gene. Trimming removed 2 bases from V and 2 bases from J, with 16 bases in between. The CDR3 spans 18 residues. The CDR3 protein is CASSLKWGTGPGANVLTF. In nucleotides, the CDR3 is TGTGCCAGCAGTTTAAAATGGGGTACGGGCCCTGGGGCCAACGTCCTGACTTTC.

This clonotype has only one observation. The chain combines TRBV19 with TRBJ2-2; a weak D match, TRBD1 (7 bases). V lost 0 bases and J 7 bases, leaving 12 bases between the germline ends. CDR3 size: 15 residues. The germline CDR1 and CDR2 sequences are LNHDA and SQIVND (reference sequence). This CDR3 is CASSIDRGRNGELFF. DNA for the CDR3: TGTGCCAGTAGTATAGACAGGGGGAGGAACGGGGAGCTGTTTTTT.

V is TRBV2 and J is TRBJ2-1; D is possibly TRBD2 (6 bases). The CDR3 runs 12 residues. The germline CDR1 and CDR2 sequences are SNHLY and FYNNEI. Trimming removed 8 bases from V and 6 bases from J, with 11 bases in between. The CDR3 sequence: CASEGLLNEQFF. The CDR3 nucleotides are TGTGCCAGCGAGGGACTGCTCAATGAGCAGTTCTTC. Supplemented by reference TRBV2 and TRBJ2-1, the full variable domain reads EPEVTQTPSHQVTQMGQEVILRCVPISNHLYFYWYRQILGQKVEFLVSFYNNEISEKSEIFDDQFSVERPDGSNFTLKIRSTKLEDSAMYFCASEGLLNEQFFGPGTRLTVL.

The chain uses TRBV20-1 and TRBJ2-1, with 7 nucleotides matching TRBD1. V shed 6 bases, J shed 10 bases, and the junction held 6 bases outside the gene matches. CDR1 is DFQATT, CDR2 SNEGSKA, per germline (reference sequence). The CDR3 runs 11 residues. The CDR3 here is CSARRGPEQFF. The CDR3 DNA is TGCAGTGCCCGAAGGGGGCCCGAGCAGTTCTTC.

The chain carries TRBV15 and TRBJ2-3; no clear D. V lost 5 bases to trimming and J lost 2 bases, with 5 bases between them. The CDR3 is 12 amino acids. CDR1 LNHNV and CDR2 YYDKDF come from the germline V gene (reference sequence). CDR3 amino acids: CATSPYTDTQYF. As DNA, the CDR3 is TGTGCCACCAGCCCCTACACAGATACGCAGTATTTT.

The V call is TRBV7-7, the J call TRBJ2-3, with TRBD2 matching over 8 bases. The CDR3 spans 14 residues. Germline-derived CDR1 and CDR2 are SSHAT and FNYEAQ (reference sequence). V lost 4 bases and J lost 4; bases outside the gene matches: 4. CDR3 nucleotides: TGTGCCAGCAGCTCCGGACTAGCAGCAGATACGCAGTATTTT. It translates to CASSSGLAADTQYF.

The chain employs TRBV11-2 and TRBJ2-1; weak D call: TRBD1 (6 bases). Per germline, CDR1 SGHAT and CDR2 FQNNGV. This CDR3 spans 14 amino acids. The V and J ends lost 5 bases and 4 bases respectively, with 12 bases between them. The CDR3 bases are TGTGCCAGCAGCCTGCCAACAGGGTACAATGAGCAGTTCTTC. It yields the protein CASSLPTGYNEQFF.

This chain links TRBV3-1 with TRBJ2-3; 7 positions match TRBD1. The CDR3 runs 14 residues. V trimming: 0 bases; J trimming: 4 bases; junction bases outside the gene matches: 1. CDR1 and CDR2 from the germline V gene are LGHDT and YNNKEL (reference sequence). In DNA form, the CDR3 reads TGTGCCAGCAGCCAAGATACAGGGGCAGATACGCAGTATTTT. Translation gives CASSQDTGADTQYF.